This TCR beta chain was identified in a study of PD-L1 blockade in urothelial cancer. Profiled with immunoSEQ multiplex PCR; TCRdb holds only in-frame clones, not every one. The table includes 65,000 to 85,000 clones, roughly 90% detected once. The sample's time point: peripheral blood 6 weeks after treatment start. Each patient contributed between 1 and 8 total time points of blood mononuclear cells, pretreatment and during treatment. The V segment lost 5 bases and the J segment 4 bases; nucleotides outside the gene matches: 6. The CDR3 is 14 amino acids. CDR1 is MDHEN, CDR2 SYDVKM, per germline. Sequences were derived from PBMCs, sampled around atezolizumab (anti-PD-L1) treatment. This clonotype was sampled from a woman older than 75 with urothelial cancer. The chain employs TRBV28 and TRBJ1-2; 8 bases match TRBD1. CDR3 nucleotide sequence: TGTGCCAGCAGTCTGGCAGGACAGGGCTATGGCTACACCTTC. Protein sequence: CASSLAGQGYGYTF.